Listed below are T cell receptor beta chains from one sample, sequenced in a study of cytomegalovirus exposure and HLA in healthy donors. Repertoires were generated with immunoSEQ multiplex PCR, while TCRdb's copy carries only in-frame clones and drops some. The data hold around 190,000 clones, with around 84% observed a single time. Sequences were obtained from PBMCs. The receptor set was obtained from a man between 18 and 35 years old in good health and CMV-seropositive. The conserved cysteine and the conserved F or W are not part of the CDR3 here.

j_call | v_call | cdr3_aa
TRBJ2-1 | TRBV28 | ASSGTSGRNAYNEQF
TRBJ2-2 | TRBV6-6 | ASSYQIAGTGELF
TRBJ2-1 | TRBV7-3 | ASSSSGTEENEQF
TRBJ2-7 | TRBV28 | ASMGTALSYEQY
TRBJ1-1 | TRBV7-8 | ASSLGQGLNTEAF
TRBJ1-1 | TRBV6-5 | ASSYSFSGGLSEAF
TRBJ2-2 | TRBV23-1 | ASPIGGRWTGELF
TRBJ1-2 | TRBV4-1 | ASSPGPGSDGYT
TRBJ1-5 | TRBV7-8 | ASSSLDRPNQPQH
TRBJ1-4 | TRBV6-5 | ASSSVGGTGVEKLF
TRBJ2-2 | TRBV14 | ASCTGNTGELF
TRBJ2-7 | TRBV4-1 | ASSPVGISYEQY
TRBJ1-5 | TRBV7-9 | ASSPEQGQPQH
TRBJ1-5 | TRBV19 | ASSISQGTQPQH
TRBJ2-7 | TRBV27 | ATRGAYEQY
TRBJ1-5 | TRBV6-6 | ASSYGTGTGTQPQH
TRBJ1-1 | TRBV27 | ASSLSGANAEAF
TRBJ1-1 | TRBV7-9 | ASSLARGTGGILNTEAF
TRBJ2-7 | TRBV7-8 | ASMRAGGDYEQY
TRBJ1-1 | TRBV6-1 | ASSPGQGANTEAF
TRBJ2-1 | TRBV6-5 | ASSYGDRGYNEQF
TRBJ1-4 | TRBV7-3 | ASSLRREAHEKLF
TRBJ2-7 | TRBV28 | ASSLSRPSAYEQY
TRBJ2-5 | TRBV5-1 | ASRTSGRGETQY
TRBJ2-5 | TRBV5-1 | ASSLEQGWETQY
TRBJ2-3 | TRBV11-2 | ASSLDRGRDTQY
TRBJ2-7 | TRBV28 | ASSLCCLAGGSLYEQY
TRBJ2-2 | TRBV19 | ASSRTSVTGELF
TRBJ1-2 | TRBV6-5 | ASSYGEKDGYT
TRBJ1-2 | TRBV18 | ASSLGQGEGYGYT
TRBJ2-7 | TRBV5-4 | ASSLAPGEFPSYEQY
TRBJ1-4 | TRBV2 | ASIGQGLQSEKLF
TRBJ2-7 | TRBV7-9 | ASSPFDRASYEQY
TRBJ1-1 | TRBV7-9 | ASSLAFIDTEAF
TRBJ2-2 | TRBV4-2 | ASSQDVGQAFTGELF
TRBJ2-7 | TRBV11-2 | ASSSTGWGEQY
TRBJ1-5 | TRBV28 | ASSSQGEGWNQPQH